These 5 T cell receptor beta chains were all obtained from the same sample, sequenced in a study of blood T cell repertoires in COVID-19. Measured with immunoSEQ multiplex PCR; TCRdb has only the in-frame clones, and not every one. The sample gives 270,000 or so clones, 80% to 95% of which show up once; 2.8% is in the top ten. The sample consisted of PBMCs or T cells enriched from blood (not recorded which). The origin of the receptors is a man aged 40-55 years who had been exposed to COVID-19.

The genes are TRBV5-6 and TRBJ2-7; D unclear. The germline V gene has CDR1 SGHDT and CDR2 YYEEEE. The CDR3 covers 12 residues. V lost 5 bases and J lost 0, with 6 bases in between. The CDR3 sequence is CASRRSSYEQYF. CDR3 coding DNA: TGTGCCAGCAGAAGGAGCTCCTACGAGCAGTACTTC.

The chain carries TRBV7-8 and TRBJ1-5, with D possibly TRBD1 on 6 matching bases. Germline V lookup: CDR1 SGHVS, CDR2 FQNEAQ. V lost 0 bases to trimming and J lost 8 bases, with 8 bases between them. The CDR3 is 13 residues long. The CDR3 DNA sequence: TGTGCCAGCAGCTTAGCAGGGGGTGAGCCCCAGCATTTT. Its translation: CASSLAGGEPQHF.

The J gene is TRBJ2-3, the V gene TRBV30; 16 nucleotides line up with TRBD2. Germline V gives CDR1 GTSNPN, CDR2 SVGIG (reference sequence). This CDR3 contains 16 residues. V dropped 1 base and J dropped 4; count of bases not matched to a gene: 2. The CDR3 DNA reads TGTGCCTGGAGTGCGGGACTAGCGGGAGGGCCAGATACGCAGTATTTT. This gives the protein CAWSAGLAGGPDTQYF.

This chain joins TRBV18 and TRBJ2-1; 11 bases align to TRBD2. Germline lookup yields CDR1 KGHSH and CDR2 LQKENI. The CDR3 contains 14 residues. After removal of 6 bases from V and 6 bases from J, the junction contained 4 bases not matched to a gene. CDR3 nucleotide sequence: TGTGCCAGCTCGATAGCGGGAGGGCCCAATGAGCAGTTCTTC. It specifies CASSIAGGPNEQFF.

This clone appeared a few times. The chain employs TRBV5-1 and TRBJ2-7; 7 bases are a match to TRBD1. V gave up 4 bases and J gave up 3 bases; unmatched junction bases: 4. CDR1 is SGHRS and CDR2 is YFSETQ in the germline V gene. The CDR3 totals 13 residues. CDR3 residues: CASSKGQNYEQYF. CDR3 coding DNA: TGCGCCAGCAGCAAGGGACAGAACTACGAGCAGTACTTC.